This paragraph covers one T cell receptor (beta chain) sequence. Antigen specificity is unknown. At one end, the junction sequence differs from germline, possibly due to a read error. The record originates from a study of cytomegalovirus exposure and HLA in healthy donors. Study at large: Later analysis reported that the approximately 120 validation repertoires shared the platform of the 500 to 850 first-cohort repertoires. Study-level findings and limits: In vitro confirmation showed three CMV-associated chains to be CMV antigen specific. The authors enumerated some 170 TCR beta chains as linked to cytomegalovirus. A classifier reportedly called cytomegalovirus status with high sensitivity and specificity.

Assay used: immunoSEQ multiplex PCR; TCRdb lists only in-frame clones, some missing. The sample holds 150,000 to 200,000 clones; approximately 87% are singletons and the top ten take under 7%. CDR1 SSHAT and CDR2 FNYEAQ come from the germline V gene (reference sequence). The CDR3 length is 15 residues. The rearrangement joins TRBV7-7 to TRBJ2-7; 7 bases agree with TRBD1. The sequence derives from a woman in her twenties or thirties in good health and CMV-seronegative. The sample was PBMCs. The CDR3 reads CASRSEQGQTYEQYF. CDR3 nucleotides: TGTGCTAGCAGATCGGAACAGGGGCAAACCTACGAGCAGTACTTC.